Listed below are T cell receptor beta chains from one sample, sequenced in a study of response to subunit inactivated influenza vaccine. TCRdb recomputed calls from the RT-PCR reads with MiXCR, one row per CDR3 protein. The repertoire holds around 760,000 distinct CDR3 sequences, about 14% seen once, with 6% to 7% in the top ten. Sequenced here: PBMCs from blood, sampled 14 to 15 days before vaccination. Source of these receptors: a man in his forties or fifties who received an inactivated influenza vaccine. Both conserved end residues are part of each CDR3. A D gene is named only where the DNA matches it firmly. Clone size appears in some rows only: once, few, many, or a class for an expanded clone.

CASSLYPQGGNSPLHF TGTGCCAGCAGTTTGTACCCCCAGGGTGGTAATTCACCCCTCCACTTT few TRBV27 - TRBJ1-6
CASSLGGLGNSPLHF TGTGCCAGCAGCTTGGGGGGGCTCGGTAATTCACCCCTCCACTTT - TRBV7-2 - TRBJ1-6
CASRGIGGEQFF TGTGCCAGCAGAGGGATAGGGGGTGAGCAGTTCTTC few TRBV25-1 - TRBJ2-1
CASSGNRMEYF TGTGCCAGCAGTGGGAATCGGATGGAGTACTTC few TRBV25-1 - TRBJ2-7
CSALGWTGSSYNEQFF TGCAGTGCTCTGGGTTGGACTGGGAGCTCCTACAATGAGCAGTTCTTC few TRBV20-1 - TRBJ2-1
CASSPPPSSGANVLTF TGTGCCAGCAGTCCCCCTCCTAGCTCTGGGGCCAACGTCCTGACTTTC - TRBV28 - TRBJ2-6
CASSRGQGALSEQFF TGTGCCAGCTCCCGTGGACAGGGGGCTTTGAGTGAGCAGTTCTTC few TRBV18 TRBD1 TRBJ2-1
CASSTGTAGVSPLHF TGTGCCAGCAGTACCGGGACAGCTGGAGTTTCACCCCTCCACTTT - TRBV27 TRBD1 TRBJ1-6
CASSLAGVGHPNTDTQYF TGCGCCAGCAGCTTGGCCGGGGTGGGACACCCGAACACAGATACGCAGTATTTT - TRBV5-1 - TRBJ2-3
CASSVVPGPQETQYF TGTGCCAGCAGCGTAGTACCGGGGCCGCAAGAGACCCAGTACTTC few TRBV9 - TRBJ2-5
CASTQTRTSTATGELFF TGTGCCTCCACCCAAACCCGTACTAGCACGGCCACCGGGGAGCTGTTTTTT - TRBV3-1 - TRBJ2-2
CSARNYLTDTQYF TGCAGTGCTAGAAACTACCTCACAGATACGCAGTATTTT few TRBV20-1 - TRBJ2-3
CASSPLQPAGSSYEQYF TGTGCCAGCTCACCACTTCAACCAGCAGGTAGCTCCTACGAGCAGTACTTC - TRBV18 - TRBJ2-7
CAISYDGRANTQYF TGTGCCATCAGTTACGACGGCAGGGCTAATACGCAGTATTTT many TRBV10-3 - TRBJ2-3
CASSPALDSTGELFF TGTGCCAGCAGCCCCGCTTTGGACTCCACCGGGGAGCTGTTTTTT - TRBV7-9 - TRBJ2-2
CASSLAGALLTGELFF TGTGCCAGCAGCCTAGCGGGGGCCCTCCTCACCGGGGAGCTGTTTTTT - TRBV7-9 TRBD2 TRBJ2-2
CASSYSLDRGLTEAFF TGTGCCAGCAGTTACTCCCTTGACAGGGGACTCACTGAAGCTTTCTTT - TRBV6-5 TRBD1 TRBJ1-1
CASSPRGTSSYNEQFF TGTGCCAGCAGCCCGAGGGGGACTAGCTCCTACAATGAGCAGTTCTTC few TRBV7-2 TRBD2 TRBJ2-1
CASSLEQGLGQYF TGTGCCAGCAGCTTAGAACAGGGACTTGGGCAGTACTTC - TRBV7-9 - TRBJ2-7
CASSVDLPPYNEQFF TGTGCCAGCAGCGTAGACCTTCCCCCCTACAATGAGCAGTTCTTC few TRBV9 - TRBJ2-1
CATSRTSGILDEQFF TGTGCCACCAGTCGGACTAGCGGGATATTGGATGAGCAGTTCTTC many TRBV24-1 TRBD2 TRBJ2-1
CATREAGTAYEQYF TGCGCCACACGCGAGGCCGGGACAGCCTACGAGCAGTACTTC few TRBV10-2 TRBD1 TRBJ2-7
CASSPKRREYNEQFF TGTGCCAGCAGTCCAAAGAGGCGGGAGTACAATGAGCAGTTCTTC - TRBV11-1 TRBD2 TRBJ2-1
CASSYARLGAQYF TGTGCCAGCAGTTACGCGCGCCTCGGGGCCCAGTACTTC few TRBV6-5 - TRBJ2-5
CASSPHGQDTDTQYF TGTGCCAGCAGCCCCCACGGACAGGACACAGATACGCAGTATTTT few TRBV7-3 TRBD1 TRBJ2-3
CASSLVSREQFF TGTGCCAGCAGCTTAGTGTCCAGGGAGCAGTTCTTC - TRBV7-9 - TRBJ2-1
CASSQGFDQPQHF TGCGCCAGCAGTCAGGGGTTCGATCAGCCCCAGCATTTT - TRBV10-2 - TRBJ1-5